The 8 T cell receptor beta chains presented below share a single source sample, sequenced in a study of blood T cell repertoires in COVID-19. TCRdb's table, derived via immunoSEQ multiplex PCR, lists solely in-frame clones and lacks some. The data show approximately 110,000 clones, 88% seen once. Sequenced: peripheral blood. The receptors were sampled from a woman between 45 and 65 years old with active or convalescent COVID-19.

The gene calls are TRBV9 and TRBJ2-1, with TRBD2 identical over 11 bases. This CDR3 contains 18 residues. J was trimmed by 7 bases and V by 0 bases; bases with no gene match: 12. CDR1 SGDLS and CDR2 YYNGEE come from the germline V gene. The CDR3 coding sequence is TGTGCCAGCAGCGTAGGTAGCGGGAGGGCCGTTGTCTTAAATGAGCAGTTCTTC. Its protein is CASSVGSGRAVVLNEQFF.

The chain recombines TRBV6-2 or TRBV6-3 with TRBJ2-5; possibly TRBD2 for D (5 bases). The length of the CDR3 is 18 residues. The germline V and J ends were trimmed by 0 bases and 0 bases, with 17 bases remaining between them. Germline assignment: CDR1 MNHEY and CDR2 SVGEGT. The CDR3 loop reads CASSYSIKERFDQETQYF. For the CDR3, the DNA is TGTGCCAGCAGTTACTCGATTAAGGAGCGGTTCGACCAAGAGACCCAGTACTTC.

J is TRBJ2-5 and V is TRBV6-2 or TRBV6-3; D perhaps matches TRBD2 (6 bases). Germline values: CDR1 MNHEY, CDR2 SVGEGT. The V and J ends lost 0 bases and 6 bases respectively, with 26 bases between them. The CDR3 sequence is 19 residues long. CDR3 in DNA: TGTGCCAGCAGTTACTCGGCTAGCGCGATGTGGTCGGAATCGAAGACCCAGTACTTC. Protein: CASSYSASAMWSESKTQYF.

CDR3 nucleotide sequence: TGTGCCACCGGGGGACAGGGATGGGGCACCGGGGAGCTGTTTTTT. Translated: CATGGQGWGTGELFF. The J gene is TRBJ2-2, the V gene TRBV24-1, with 9 bases aligning to TRBD1. This CDR3 comprises 15 residues. Looked up from germline, CDR1 is KGHDR and CDR2 is SFDVKD. J lost 4 bases, V lost 9 bases, and 8 bases had no gene match.

The chain recombines TRBV5-6 with TRBJ2-7; 7 nucleotides align to TRBD1. Germline CDR1 SGHDT, CDR2 YYEEEE. The J segment lost 2 bases and the V segment lost 0 bases, leaving 11 bases of the junction unmatched. This CDR3 region has 17 residues. The CDR3 loop reads CASSLGRGTVVPYEQYF. The DNA of the CDR3 is TGTGCCAGCAGCTTGGGCAGGGGGACAGTAGTGCCCTACGAGCAGTACTTC.

This chain connects TRBV28 to TRBJ2-4, with 9 bases lining up with TRBD1. This CDR3 has 13 residues. J gave up 13 bases and V 1 base, and 5 bases lay outside the gene matches. Germline V gene lookup returns CDR1 MDHEN and CDR2 SYDVKM. CDR3 residues: CASSLSRDREQYF. The CDR3 bases are TGTGCCAGCAGTTTATCCCGGGACAGGGAGCAGTACTTC.

The V gene is TRBV28, the J gene TRBJ1-5; TRBD1 agrees at 10 bases. This CDR3 is 14 amino acids long. Germline V CDR1 and CDR2: MDHEN, SYDVKM. Germline trimming cut 6 bases from V and 6 bases from J; bases unmatched to any gene: 5. The CDR3 sequence is CASSPGTGVQPQHF. In DNA form, the CDR3 reads TGTGCCAGCAGCCCCGGGACAGGGGTTCAGCCCCAGCATTTT.

The chain links TRBV15 to TRBJ1-5; weak D call: TRBD1 (5 bases). Germline CDR1 LNHNV, CDR2 YYDKDF (reference sequence). The CDR3 is 16 amino acids. The V end was cut by 5 bases, the J end by 6 bases, with 20 bases between. CDR3 sequence (DNA): TGTGCCACCAGCGAAATTGGCGGGGGAGGAAGTCAGCCCCAGCATTTT. Amino acids: CATSEIGGGGSQPQHF.